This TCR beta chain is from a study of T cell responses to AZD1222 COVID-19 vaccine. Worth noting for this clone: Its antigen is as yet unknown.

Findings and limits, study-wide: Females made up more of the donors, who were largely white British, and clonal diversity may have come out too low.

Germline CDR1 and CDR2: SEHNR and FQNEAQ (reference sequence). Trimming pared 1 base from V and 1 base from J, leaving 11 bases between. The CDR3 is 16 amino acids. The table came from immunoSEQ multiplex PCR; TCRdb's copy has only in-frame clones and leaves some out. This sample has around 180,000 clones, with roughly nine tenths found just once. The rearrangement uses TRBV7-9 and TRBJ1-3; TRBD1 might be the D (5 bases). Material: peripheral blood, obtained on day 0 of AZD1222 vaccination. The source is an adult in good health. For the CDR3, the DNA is TGTGCCAGCAGCTTAGGCTTCGGACAATCTGGAAACACCATATATTTT. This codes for CASSLGFGQSGNTIYF.